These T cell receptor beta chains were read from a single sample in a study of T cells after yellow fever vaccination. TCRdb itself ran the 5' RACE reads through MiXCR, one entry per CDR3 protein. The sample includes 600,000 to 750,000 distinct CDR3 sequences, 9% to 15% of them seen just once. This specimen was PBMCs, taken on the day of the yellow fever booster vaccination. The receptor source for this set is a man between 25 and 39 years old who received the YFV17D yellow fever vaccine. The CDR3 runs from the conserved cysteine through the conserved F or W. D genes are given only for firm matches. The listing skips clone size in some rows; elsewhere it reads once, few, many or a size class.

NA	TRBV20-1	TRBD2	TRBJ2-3	CSAKAGVADTQYF	TGCAGTGCGAAAGCGGGAGTAGCAGATACGCAGTATTTT
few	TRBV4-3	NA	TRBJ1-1	CASSPQGGVTEAFF	TGCGCCAGCAGCCCTCAGGGTGGGGTCACTGAAGCTTTCTTT
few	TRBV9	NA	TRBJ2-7	CASSVGQTGYEQYF	TGTGCCAGCAGCGTCGGACAGACCGGCTACGAGCAGTACTTC
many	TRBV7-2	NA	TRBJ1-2	CASSFDRNYGYTF	TGTGCCAGCAGTTTCGACAGGAACTATGGCTACACCTTC
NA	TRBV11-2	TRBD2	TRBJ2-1	CASSRGGVSGLVGNEQFF	TGTGCCAGCAGCCGGGGGGGGGTTAGCGGGTTAGTGGGAAATGAGCAGTTCTTC
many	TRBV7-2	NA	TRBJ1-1	CASSLVSVANTEAFF	TGTGCCAGCAGCTTAGTATCCGTGGCGAACACTGAAGCTTTCTTT
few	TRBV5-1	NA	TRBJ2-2	CASSLRESGELFF	TGCGCCAGCAGCTTACGGGAGAGCGGGGAGCTGTTTTTT
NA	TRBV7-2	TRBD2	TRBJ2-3	CASSPGLAGNTDTQYF	TGTGCCAGCAGCCCGGGACTAGCGGGGAACACAGATACGCAGTATTTT
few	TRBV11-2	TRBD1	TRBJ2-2	CASSLRQGAETGELFF	TGTGCCAGCAGCTTACGGCAGGGGGCCGAAACCGGGGAGCTGTTTTTT
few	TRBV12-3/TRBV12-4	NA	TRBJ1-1	CASSSQGINTEAFF	TGTGCCAGCAGTTCCCAGGGAATAAACACTGAAGCTTTCTTT
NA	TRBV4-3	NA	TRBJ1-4	CASSQRRPRTPGEKLFF	TGCGCCAGCAGCCAACGCCGTCCCAGGACACCTGGGGAAAAACTGTTTTTT
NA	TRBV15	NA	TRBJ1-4	CAIRSQGEEKLFF	TGTGCCATCAGATCGCAGGGCGAGGAAAAACTGTTTTTT
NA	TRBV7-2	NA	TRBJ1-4	CASSLSQGYEKLFF	TGTGCCAGCAGCTTATCTCAGGGGTATGAAAAACTGTTTTTT
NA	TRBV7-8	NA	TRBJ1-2	CASSGDPAEANYGYTF	TGTGCCAGCAGCGGAGACCCTGCTGAAGCTAACTATGGCTACACCTTC
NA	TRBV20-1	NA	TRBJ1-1	CSAPATGEPRNTEAFF	TGCAGTGCTCCGGCCACCGGGGAGCCGAGGAACACTGAAGCTTTCTTT
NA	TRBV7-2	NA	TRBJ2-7	CASSPGGGQGIYEQYF	TGTGCCAGCAGCCCCGGGGGGGGACAGGGTATATACGAGCAGTACTTC
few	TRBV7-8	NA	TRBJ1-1	CASSMGRGNTEAFF	TGTGCCAGCAGCATGGGACGGGGGAACACTGAAGCTTTCTTT
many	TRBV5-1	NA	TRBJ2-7	CASSLATAPTYEQYF	TGCGCCAGCAGCTTGGCCACAGCGCCTACCTACGAGCAGTACTTC
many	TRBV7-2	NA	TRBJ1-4	CASSLKINEKLFF	TGTGCCAGCAGCTTAAAAATCAATGAAAAACTGTTTTTT
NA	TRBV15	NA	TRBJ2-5	CATLGKGGARQETQYF	TGTGCCACCTTGGGGAAGGGCGGGGCCCGCCAAGAGACCCAGTACTTC
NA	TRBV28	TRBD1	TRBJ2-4	CASSSAGQGFKNIQYF	TGTGCCAGCAGTTCGGCGGGACAGGGGTTCAAAAACATTCAGTACTTC
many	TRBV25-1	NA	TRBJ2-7	CASSEWLGGEQYF	TGTGCCAGCAGTGAATGGCTTGGGGGCGAGCAGTACTTC
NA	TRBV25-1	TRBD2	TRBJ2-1	CASSESLTSGRYYEQFF	TGTGCCAGCAGTGAATCCCTAACTAGCGGGAGGTACTATGAGCAGTTCTTC
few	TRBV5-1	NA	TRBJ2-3	CASSLEGTVTDTQYF	TGCGCCAGCAGCTTGGAGGGGACGGTCACAGATACGCAGTATTTT
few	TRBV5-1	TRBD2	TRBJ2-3	CASSLEAGGSNTQYF	TGCGCCAGCAGCTTGGAGGCGGGAGGATCCAATACGCAGTATTTT
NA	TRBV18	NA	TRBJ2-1	CASSPRDYPHF	TGTGCCAGCTCACCACGAGACTATCCCCATTTC
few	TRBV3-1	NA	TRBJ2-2	CASSLETGGELFF	TGTGCCAGCAGCCTCGAGACGGGCGGGGAGCTGTTTTTT
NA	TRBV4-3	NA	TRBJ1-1	CASSQENKGEAFF	TGCGCCAGCAGCCAAGAAAACAAGGGTGAAGCTTTCTTT
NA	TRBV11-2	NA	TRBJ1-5	CASSSSPQSNQPQHF	TGTGCCAGCAGCTCCTCTCCGCAGAGCAATCAGCCCCAGCATTTT
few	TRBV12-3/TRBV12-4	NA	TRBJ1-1	CASSLRPQSKSAFF	TGTGCCAGCAGTTTACGGCCGCAGAGTAAATCCGCTTTCTTT
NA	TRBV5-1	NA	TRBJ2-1	CASSPSGDYNEQFF	TGCGCCAGCAGCCCCTCGGGCGATTACAATGAGCAGTTCTTC
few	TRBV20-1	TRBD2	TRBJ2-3	CSAEAGITDTQYF	TGCAGTGCAGAAGCGGGAATCACAGATACGCAGTATTTT
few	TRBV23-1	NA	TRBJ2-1	CASSQSWGDEQFF	TGCGCCAGCAGTCAATCGTGGGGGGATGAGCAGTTCTTC
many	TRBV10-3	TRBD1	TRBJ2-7	CAISESKGAKAYEQYF	TGTGCCATCAGTGAGTCGAAGGGGGCGAAGGCCTACGAGCAGTACTTC
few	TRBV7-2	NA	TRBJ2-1	CASSSSRLKGNEQFF	TGTGCCAGCAGTTCGTCCCGACTCAAAGGAAATGAGCAGTTCTTC
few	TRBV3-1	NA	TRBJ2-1	CASSQDLSTSAEEFF	TGTGCCAGCAGCCAAGATCTCTCGACTAGTGCAGAGGAGTTCTTC
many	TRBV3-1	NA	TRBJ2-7	CASSQESITYEQYF	TGTGCCAGCAGCCAAGAGTCGATCACCTACGAGCAGTACTTC
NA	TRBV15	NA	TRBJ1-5	CATSRDYGQPQHF	TGTGCCACCAGCAGAGATTACGGTCAGCCCCAGCATTTT
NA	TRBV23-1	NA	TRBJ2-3	CASSQGAASTDTQYF	TGCGCCAGCAGCCAAGGCGCGGCGAGCACAGATACGCAGTATTTT
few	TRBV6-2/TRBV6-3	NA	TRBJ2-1	CASSSPPWAGRNNEQFF	TGTGCCAGCAGTTCCCCGCCGTGGGCAGGGCGTAACAATGAGCAGTTCTTC
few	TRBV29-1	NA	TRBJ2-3	CSVEVRGDSTDTQYF	TGCAGCGTTGAAGTAAGAGGGGATTCCACAGATACGCAGTATTTT
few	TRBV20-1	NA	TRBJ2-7	CSASPSVRDYEQYF	NA